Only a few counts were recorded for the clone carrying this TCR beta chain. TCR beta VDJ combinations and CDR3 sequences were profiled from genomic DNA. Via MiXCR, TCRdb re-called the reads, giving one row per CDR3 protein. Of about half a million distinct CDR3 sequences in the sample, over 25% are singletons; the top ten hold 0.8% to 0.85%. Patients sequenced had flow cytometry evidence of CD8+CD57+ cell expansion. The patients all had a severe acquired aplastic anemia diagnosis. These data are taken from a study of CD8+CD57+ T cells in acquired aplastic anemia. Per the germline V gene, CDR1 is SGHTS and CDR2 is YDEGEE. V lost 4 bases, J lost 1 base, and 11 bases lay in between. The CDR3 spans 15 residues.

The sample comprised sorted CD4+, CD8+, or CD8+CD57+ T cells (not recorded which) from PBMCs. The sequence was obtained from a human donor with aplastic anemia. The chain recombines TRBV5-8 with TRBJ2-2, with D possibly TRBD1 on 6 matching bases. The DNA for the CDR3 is TGTGCCAGCAGCCTGACAGGACGGAACACCGGGGAGCTGTTTTTT. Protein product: CASSLTGRNTGELFF.